The 15 T cell receptor beta chains below all came from one sample that was sequenced in a study of OX40 agonist ivuxolimab in advanced cancers. Generated by immunoSEQ multiplex PCR, the TCRdb table keeps only in-frame clones and is missing some. Of 70,000 to 100,000 clones listed, just under 90% were seen once; the top ten hold about 7.7%. Specimen: CD4+ or CD8+ T cells sorted from blood, collected in a trial of the OX40 agonist ivuxolimab. These receptors came from an adult with an advanced solid tumor such as melanoma, head and neck, liver or kidney cancer.

The chain recombines TRBV19 with TRBJ2-7, with D perhaps TRBD1 (5 bases). Per the germline V gene, CDR1 is LNHDA and CDR2 is SQIVND (reference sequence). Between the trimmed V and J ends, which lost 9 bases and 1 base, there was a span of 13 bases. The CDR3 has 13 amino acids. This CDR3 is CASSWGRSYEQYF. CDR3 nucleotides: TGTGCCAGCTCGTGGGGCCGGTCCTACGAGCAGTACTTC.

The rearrangement joins TRBV5-4 to TRBJ2-7, with TRBD2 matching 8 bases. The CDR3 sequence is 15 residues long. CDR1 is SGHNT and CDR2 is YYREEE in the germline V gene (reference sequence). The V segment lost 4 bases and the J segment 0 bases; nucleotides outside the gene matches: 6. The CDR3 bases are TGTGCCAGCAGCCAAGATCTAGCGGGCTCCTACGAGCAGTACTTC. It translates to CASSQDLAGSYEQYF.

This clone has a single count. This sequence joins TRBV28 and TRBJ2-7, with 7 nucleotides matching TRBD2. The germline CDR1 and CDR2 sequences are MDHEN and SYDVKM. V was clipped by 5 bases and J by 0 bases; unmatched bases: 31. The CDR3 has 23 amino acids. The CDR3 nucleotides are TGTGCCAGCAGTAGACACGCGTCGGCGGGAGCGGAGGTAAAGAGTGCCCTCTCCTACGAGCAGTACTTC. Translated: CASSRHASAGAEVKSALSYEQYF.

This clone has only a few counts. The junction shows a germline mismatch at one end, possibly a read error. V gene TRBV15 combines with J gene TRBJ1-4; D gene uncertain. The CDR3 sequence is 12 residues long. From germline, CDR1 is LNHNV and CDR2 YYDKDF (reference sequence). CDR3 in DNA: TGTGCCACCAGCAGAGATTACCGGGAGGCCCTCTTT. This gives the protein CATSRDYREALF.

The V gene is TRBV5-1, the J gene TRBJ2-2; 12 nucleotides agree with TRBD2. CDR3 length equals 15 residues. V shed 3 bases, J shed 4 bases, and the junction held 1 base outside the gene matches. CDR1 is SGHRS, CDR2 YFSETQ, per germline. CDR3: CASSWTSGATGELFF. For the CDR3, the DNA is TGCGCCAGCAGCTGGACTAGCGGGGCCACCGGGGAGCTGTTTTTT.

This chain joins TRBV7-9 and TRBJ2-2; D gene unclear. This CDR3 has 14 amino acids. The V end lost 4 bases, the J end lost 8 bases, and 14 bases lay between the germline ends. CDR1 is SEHNR, CDR2 FQNEAQ, per germline (reference sequence). CDR3 DNA: TGTGCCAGCAGCTCGACACCGGCGGTTGGGGAGCTGTTTTTT. This sequence encodes CASSSTPAVGELFF. Together with reference TRBV7-9 and TRBJ2-2, the CDR3 gives the full variable domain: DTGVSQNPRHKITKRGQNVTFRCDPISEHNRLYWYRQTLGQGPEFLTYFQNEAQLEKSRLLSDRFSAERPKGSFSTLEIQRTEQGDSAMYLCASSSTPAVGELFFGEGSRLTVL.

This clone was observed once. This chain uses TRBV5-1 with TRBJ1-4; D is unclear. The ends were cut back, 4 bases at V and 8 bases at J, with 15 bases in the middle. CDR1 and CDR2 (germline): SGHRS, YFSETQ. The CDR3 is 14 amino acids. The CDR3 bases are TGCGCCAGCAGCAATGTTGGAGGGAACGAAAAACTGTTTTTT. Encoded protein: CASSNVGGNEKLFF.

The table lists this clone with a count of one. The genes are TRBV7-2 and TRBJ2-3; TRBD1 agrees at 9 bases. The V gene end was trimmed by 5 bases and the J gene end by 4 bases; junction bases not matched to a gene: 7. Germline CDR1 and CDR2: SGHTA and FQGNSA. The CDR3 extends over 15 amino acids. DNA of the CDR3: TGTGCCAGCAGCGTCCGGGACAGGGCGGCAGATACGCAGTATTTT. Protein product: CASSVRDRAADTQYF.

The V gene is TRBV10-3, the J gene TRBJ2-1; 9 bases align to TRBD2. The CDR3 extends over 14 amino acids. Germline CDR1 reads ENHRY; CDR2 reads SYGVKD. Germline trimming cut 6 bases from V and 5 bases from J; bases unmatched to any gene: 5. The CDR3 bases are TGTGCCATCAGATCGACTAGCGGAAACAATGAGCAGTTCTTC. Its protein is CAIRSTSGNNEQFF.

The rearrangement links TRBV27 to TRBJ2-3; TRBD2 matches 9 bases. The CDR3 covers 15 residues. The germline V gene encodes CDR1 MNHEY and CDR2 SMNVEV (reference sequence). V lost 4 bases, J lost 3 bases, and 5 bases stayed unmatched. DNA of the CDR3: TGTGCCAGCAGTTCCAGCGGGAGGAGTACAGATACGCAGTATTTT. Amino acids: CASSSSGRSTDTQYF.

The genes are TRBV6-1 and TRBJ1-3; D remains unclear. The ends were cut back, 6 bases at V and 0 bases at J, with 9 bases in the middle. This CDR3 is 14 amino acids long. The V gene's germline CDR1 is MNHNS and CDR2 SASEGT. CDR3 protein: CASRGTSSGNTIYF. The CDR3 nucleotides are TGTGCCAGCAGGGGTACCTCCTCTGGAAACACCATATATTTT.

The rearrangement links TRBV28 to TRBJ2-3, with D possibly being TRBD2 (6 bases). Germline V CDR1 and CDR2: MDHEN, SYDVKM. CDR3 length equals 16 residues. V was shortened by 5 bases and J by 3 bases, with 18 bases between the two germline ends. CDR3 loop: CASSTQPSVLTDTQYF. The CDR3 nucleotides read TGTGCCAGCAGTACGCAACCTAGCGTTTTAACAGATACGCAGTATTTT.

The chain has TRBV28 and TRBJ2-7; D unclear. This CDR3 contains 15 residues. V gave up 7 bases and J gave up 0 bases, with 16 bases separating them. Germline-derived CDR1 and CDR2 are MDHEN and SYDVKM. The CDR3 loop is CASTSRTVSSYEQYF. Here the CDR3 DNA reads TGTGCCAGCACCTCGAGGACCGTTAGCTCCTACGAGCAGTACTTC.

This rearrangement joins TRBV19 to TRBJ1-2; D is perhaps TRBD1 (5 bases). The germline V gene has CDR1 LNHDA and CDR2 SQIVND (reference sequence). Trimming removed 9 bases at V and 1 base at J, with 12 bases between. The CDR3 sequence is 13 residues long. In DNA form, the CDR3 reads TGTGCCAGCTGGGACGGATTTAACTATGGCTACACCTTC. Amino acid sequence: CASWDGFNYGYTF.

V and J are TRBV29-1 and TRBJ2-7; TRBD2 matches 9 bases. The V segment lost 3 bases and the J segment 6 bases; nucleotides outside the gene matches: 3. The length of the CDR3 is 12 residues. From germline, CDR1 is SQVTM and CDR2 ANQGSEA. Here the CDR3 reads CSVETSGGEQYF. The CDR3 nucleotides read TGCAGCGTTGAGACTAGCGGCGGCGAGCAGTACTTC.